The 29 T cell receptor beta chains below all came from one sample that was sequenced in a study of identical twins. MiXCR was run by TCRdb on the 5' RACE reads, yielding one entry per CDR3 protein. The sample lists a few hundred thousand distinct CDR3 sequences, more than 9% occurring once. This sample also belongs to another study, concerning yellow fever vaccine responses in identical twins.

The sequenced sample was PBMCs. These receptors originate from a woman in her late teens or twenties in good health.

This clonotype was recorded many times. The chain is built from TRBV6-2 or TRBV6-3 and TRBJ2-1; 14 bases match TRBD2. Trimming took 6 bases from V and 7 from J; bases not matched to a gene: 8. Germline assignment: CDR1 MNHEY and CDR2 SVGEGT. The CDR3 spans 16 residues. The CDR3 coding sequence is TGTGCCAGCAGCCGGGGACTAGCGGGAGCAGGTAATGAGCAGTTCTTC. This gives the protein CASSRGLAGAGNEQFF.

This sequence joins TRBV19 and TRBJ1-1, with D maybe TRBD1 (5 bases). V was pared by 8 bases and J by 5 bases, with 18 bases between. This CDR3 is built from 14 residues. Looked up from germline, CDR1 is LNHDA and CDR2 is SQIVND (reference sequence). The DNA of the CDR3 is TGTGCCAGTCGGCTATGGGGGGTTGAAACTGAAGCTTTCTTT. Its protein product is CASRLWGVETEAFF.

In its sample, this clonotype was seen a few times. V gene TRBV5-6 combines with J gene TRBJ2-3; TRBD2 is a possible D gene (7 bases). Per germline, CDR1 SGHDT and CDR2 YYEEEE. V was shortened by 1 base and J by 7 bases, with 19 bases between the two germline ends. The CDR3 is 16 residues long. Here the CDR3 reads CASSLLADSLRYTQYF. CDR3 nucleotides: TGTGCCAGCAGCTTGCTAGCGGACAGCTTACGCTATACGCAGTATTTT.

The chain employs TRBV20-1 and TRBJ2-1; no clear D. The germline gives CDR1 DFQATT, CDR2 SNEGSKA (reference sequence). Trimming took off 6 bases at V and 6 bases at J, with 15 bases between the two ends. The CDR3 covers 13 residues. The CDR3 spells CSAIEIGPNEQFF. The CDR3 DNA sequence: TGCAGTGCAATAGAGATTGGGCCCAATGAGCAGTTCTTC.

This clonotype was counted many times. The chain has TRBV7-2 and TRBJ2-1; D is undetermined. The V gene's germline CDR1 is SGHTA and CDR2 FQGNSA. This CDR3 has 14 amino acids. Trimming shortened V by 6 bases and J by 4 bases, and 13 bases separated the two germline ends. The CDR3 DNA sequence: TGTGCCAGCAGACTCAGCCCCATTTACAATGAGCAGTTCTTC. It is translated as CASRLSPIYNEQFF. Full variable domain (missing parts from reference TRBV7-2 and TRBJ2-1): GAGVSQSPSNKVTEKGKDVELRCDPISGHTALYWYRQSLGQGLEFLIYFQGNSAPDKSGLPSDRFSAERTGGSVSTLTIQRTQQEDSAVYLCASRLSPIYNEQFFGPGTRLTVL.

This clonotype was seen only once. The J gene is TRBJ1-1, the V gene TRBV20-1; no clear D. Germline V gene data show CDR1 as DFQATT and CDR2 as SNEGSKA (reference sequence). The CDR3 covers 15 residues. The V end was cut by 5 bases, the J end by 2 bases, with 18 bases between. CDR3 region: CSALAVPVINTEAFF. The CDR3, as DNA: TGCAGTGCTTTAGCAGTCCCTGTTATTAACACTGAAGCTTTCTTT.

J is TRBJ2-7 and V is TRBV7-2; D perhaps matches TRBD2 (5 bases). This CDR3 has 13 residues. Germline V gene data show CDR1 as SGHTA and CDR2 as FQGNSA. V shed 3 bases and J shed 0 bases, with 6 bases lying between them. CDR3 coding DNA: TGTGCCAGCAGCTTTAGCGACTCCTACGAGCAGTACTTC. Translated, it gives CASSFSDSYEQYF.

This clonotype occurred a few times. The chain joins TRBV2 to TRBJ1-5; perhaps TRBD1 as D (5 bases). Looked up from germline, CDR1 is SNHLY and CDR2 is FYNNEI. The ends were cut back, 1 base at V and 7 bases at J, with 11 bases in the middle. CDR3 length equals 14 residues. The CDR3 coding sequence is TGTGCCAGCAGTGAAGACGGGGCAAGGCAGCCCCAGCATTTT. Amino acid sequence: CASSEDGARQPQHF.

This clonotype has a count of ten or more. V is TRBV29-1 and J is TRBJ2-7; TRBD2 aligns across 8 bases. CDR1 and CDR2 from the germline V gene are SQVTM and ANQGSEA. Trimming at V came to 0 bases and at J to 2 bases, leaving 6 bases not matched to a gene. This CDR3 has 15 amino acids. CDR3 loop: CSVEDRERETYEQYF. The CDR3 DNA is TGCAGCGTTGAAGATCGCGAGCGGGAGACCTACGAGCAGTACTTC.

The chain uses TRBV2 and TRBJ1-2; 9 bases align to TRBD1. This CDR3 has 14 amino acids. Germline CDR1 reads SNHLY; CDR2 reads FYNNEI. Losses at the gene ends were 6 bases for V and 0 bases for J; bases not matched to a gene: 2. CDR3: CASRGQGTNYGYTF. In DNA, the CDR3 is TGTGCCAGCAGGGGACAGGGTACTAACTATGGCTACACCTTC.

This clonotype came up a few times. The V gene is TRBV15, the J gene TRBJ2-1; D call uncertain. V lost 6 bases and J 0 bases, leaving 9 bases between the germline ends. The CDR3 contains 14 residues. The germline V gene has CDR1 LNHNV and CDR2 YYDKDF (reference sequence). Here the CDR3 reads CATRGLSSYNEQFF. The CDR3 nucleotides are TGTGCCACCAGGGGCCTGAGCTCCTACAATGAGCAGTTCTTC.

The chain has TRBV20-1 and TRBJ2-3; D remains ambiguous. The CDR3 is made up of 12 amino acids. Per germline, CDR1 DFQATT and CDR2 SNEGSKA (reference sequence). V was shortened by 6 bases and J by 2 bases, with 9 bases between the two germline ends. Here the CDR3 DNA reads TGCAGTGCCACGGGTGCCACAGATACGCAGTATTTT. This codes for CSATGATDTQYF.

The V call is TRBV6-2 or TRBV6-3, the J call TRBJ2-5; either TRBD1 or TRBD2 may supply D (6 bases each). CDR3 length: 20 amino acids. Germline V gene lookup returns CDR1 MNHEY and CDR2 SVGEGT. V was shortened by 3 bases and J by 5 bases, with 31 bases between the two germline ends. The CDR3 is CASSYTAGGFGPRIGETQYF. DNA for the CDR3: TGTGCCAGCAGTTATACCGCCGGGGGCTTCGGGCCGAGAATCGGGGAGACCCAGTACTTC.

This clonotype was detected ten times or more. The V and J genes are TRBV7-9 and TRBJ1-1, with TRBD1 as a possible D gene (6 bases). CDR3 length equals 15 residues. Germline assignment: CDR1 SEHNR and CDR2 FQNEAQ (reference sequence). Trimming pared 2 bases from V and 0 bases from J, leaving 10 bases between. This CDR3 is CASSLLRGVNTEAFF. DNA of the CDR3: TGTGCCAGCAGCTTACTCAGGGGCGTGAACACTGAAGCTTTCTTT. Full variable domain (missing parts from reference TRBV7-9 and TRBJ1-1): DTGVSQNPRHKITKRGQNVTFRCDPISEHNRLYWYRQTLGQGPEFLTYFQNEAQLEKSRLLSDRFSAERPKGSFSTLEIQRTEQGDSAMYLCASSLLRGVNTEAFFGQGTRLTVV.

This clonotype was observed a few times. The chain combines TRBV28 with TRBJ2-7; 10 nucleotides match TRBD1. The CDR3 loop spans 19 amino acids. In germline, CDR1 is MDHEN, CDR2 SYDVKM. V was clipped by 1 base and J by 4 bases; unmatched bases: 16. This CDR3 is CASSLLVTITGQGRYEQYF. CDR3 nucleotide sequence: TGTGCCAGCAGTTTATTAGTCACCATTACGGGACAGGGGCGGTACGAGCAGTACTTC.

This clonotype has at least ten counts. The gene calls are TRBV6-4 and TRBJ2-3, with TRBD2 identical over 14 bases. The V segment lost 2 bases and the J segment 6 bases; nucleotides outside the gene matches: 1. The CDR3 spans 15 residues. Germline V gene sequence: CDR1 MRHNA, CDR2 SNTAGT. The CDR3: CASSDGTSGSDTQYF. CDR3 DNA sequence: TGTGCCAGCAGTGACGGGACTAGCGGGAGCGATACGCAGTATTTT.

In this sample, this clonotype turned up many times. The chain recombines TRBV25-1 with TRBJ2-1, with D uncertain. Germline assignment: CDR1 MGHDK and CDR2 SYGVNS. The CDR3 is 14 amino acids. V was cut by 1 base and J by 6 bases, with 10 bases left in between. The CDR3 DNA follows: TGTGCCAGCAGTGAATCTCGCTATCCCAATGAGCAGTTCTTC. It translates to CASSESRYPNEQFF.

This clonotype was seen at least ten times. This chain joins TRBV11-2 and TRBJ2-3; the D is unclear. Germline CDR1 SGHAT, CDR2 FQNNGV. Trimming took 3 bases from V and 6 from J, leaving 16 bases between them. The CDR3 consists of 15 residues. CDR3 sequence reads: CASSFNVQTADTQYF. CDR3 DNA sequence: TGTGCCAGCAGCTTCAACGTGCAGACGGCGGATACGCAGTATTTT. Together with reference TRBV11-2 and TRBJ2-3, the CDR3 gives the full variable domain: EAGVAQSPRYKIIEKRQSVAFWCNPISGHATLYWYQQILGQGPKLLIQFQNNGVVDDSQLPKDRFSAERLKGVDSTLKIQPAKLEDSAVYLCASSFNVQTADTQYFGPGTRLTVL.

V usage is TRBV12-3 or TRBV12-4 and J usage is TRBJ2-5; TRBD2 matches 9 bases. The CDR3 is 18 residues long. CDR3: CTFCPQPFLAGIQETQYF. CDR3 nucleotides: TGTACCTTCTGTCCCCAACCTTTCCTAGCGGGGATTCAAGAGACCCAGTACTTC.

In this sample, this clonotype turned up a few times. J is TRBJ2-3 and V is TRBV5-1; D might be TRBD1 or TRBD2, each matching 5 bases. V lost 1 base and J 14 bases, leaving 14 bases between the germline ends. CDR1 SGHRS and CDR2 YFSETQ come from the germline V gene. There are 12 residues in the CDR3. CDR3 protein: CASSLSTGLAYF. The CDR3 DNA is TGCGCCAGCAGCTTGTCGACGGGGCTTGCGTATTTT.

This clonotype was found many times. The chain couples TRBV27 to TRBJ1-2, with unresolved D. V gave up 5 bases and J gave up 2 bases, with 9 bases separating them. Germline-derived CDR1 and CDR2 are MNHEY and SMNVEV (reference sequence). The CDR3 is 13 amino acids. Written as DNA, the CDR3 is TGTGCCAGCAGTCCAGACGGAAACTATGGCTACACCTTC. It codes for CASSPDGNYGYTF.

Points on this clonotype: Because the CDR3 is missing its conserved closing phenylalanine or tryptophan, this is likely a read error. V is TRBV2 and J is TRBJ2-7; perhaps TRBD2 as D (5 bases). The closer fit of TRBJ2-1 to the DNA end suggests the J call may be wrong. Germline V CDR1 and CDR2: SNHLY, FYNNEI. The CDR3 has 14 amino acids. Here the CDR3 DNA reads TGTGCCAGCAGTGAACGGAGGCTGAACTACGAGCAGTTCATC. This gives the protein CASSERRLNYEQFI.

In this sample, this clonotype turned up many times. This chain connects TRBV5-1 to TRBJ2-7; D is unresolved. This CDR3 region has 11 residues. V lost 6 bases and J 7 bases, leaving 11 bases between the germline ends. Germline V gene data show CDR1 as SGHRS and CDR2 as YFSETQ. CDR3 region: CASTSNSEQYF. CDR3 nucleotide sequence: TGCGCCAGCACCTCAAACAGTGAGCAGTACTTC.

This clonotype was counted at least ten times. The V and J genes are TRBV6-2 or TRBV6-3 and TRBJ2-4; D gene unclear. The length of the CDR3 is 14 residues. Deletions cut 5 bases from V and 7 bases from J, with 15 bases between. Germline CDR1 reads MNHEY; CDR2 reads SVGEGT. CDR3 residues: CASSTRRLGNIQYF. The CDR3 DNA sequence: TGTGCCAGCAGTACCCGCCGGTTGGGGAACATTCAGTACTTC.

The chain links TRBV27 to TRBJ2-2; 7 bases line up with TRBD2. Looked up from germline, CDR1 is MNHEY and CDR2 is SMNVEV (reference sequence). V lost 3 bases and J lost 2; bases outside the gene matches: 12. The CDR3 totals 18 residues. CDR3 loop: CASSFNWWRELNTGELFF. The CDR3 DNA follows: TGTGCCAGCAGTTTCAATTGGTGGCGGGAGTTAAACACCGGGGAGCTGTTTTTT.

The J gene is TRBJ2-7, the V gene TRBV3-1; 7 bases map to TRBD2. The CDR3 is 16 residues long. Looked up from germline, CDR1 is LGHDT and CDR2 is YNNKEL (reference sequence). Germline trimming cut 0 bases from V and 2 bases from J; bases unmatched to any gene: 7. CDR3 nucleotides: TGTGCCAGCAGCCAAGATGGGGGGGGAGATCCCTACGAGCAGTACTTC. Translated: CASSQDGGGDPYEQYF.

The rearrangement links TRBV11-2 to TRBJ2-3; a weak D match, TRBD2 (6 bases). The length of the CDR3 is 16 residues. V lost 4 bases and J lost 1, with 15 bases in between. Germline V CDR1 and CDR2: SGHAT, FQNNGV. CDR3 in DNA: TGTGCCAGCAGCTCCCGGACTACCGCAGGCACAGATACGCAGTATTTT. Translating gives CASSSRTTAGTDTQYF.

The sample holds a few counts of this clonotype. The chain combines TRBV10-3 with TRBJ2-3; TRBD1 agrees at 10 bases. The V gene end was trimmed by 1 base and the J gene end by 2 bases; junction bases not matched to a gene: 3. The CDR3 runs 16 residues. The germline CDR1 and CDR2 sequences are ENHRY and SYGVKD. CDR3 amino acids: CAISELGQGPTDTQYF. The CDR3, as DNA: TGTGCCATCAGTGAGTTGGGACAGGGGCCCACAGATACGCAGTATTTT.

Ten or more counts support this clonotype. J is TRBJ2-1 and V is TRBV3-1, with 7 bases that match TRBD2. CDR1 is LGHDT and CDR2 is YNNKEL in the germline V gene (reference sequence). V lost 3 bases to trimming and J lost 15 bases; unmatched junction nucleotides: 5. The length of the CDR3 is 11 residues. CDR3: CASSHGLDRFF. DNA of the CDR3: TGTGCCAGCAGCCATGGACTAGATCGGTTCTTC.